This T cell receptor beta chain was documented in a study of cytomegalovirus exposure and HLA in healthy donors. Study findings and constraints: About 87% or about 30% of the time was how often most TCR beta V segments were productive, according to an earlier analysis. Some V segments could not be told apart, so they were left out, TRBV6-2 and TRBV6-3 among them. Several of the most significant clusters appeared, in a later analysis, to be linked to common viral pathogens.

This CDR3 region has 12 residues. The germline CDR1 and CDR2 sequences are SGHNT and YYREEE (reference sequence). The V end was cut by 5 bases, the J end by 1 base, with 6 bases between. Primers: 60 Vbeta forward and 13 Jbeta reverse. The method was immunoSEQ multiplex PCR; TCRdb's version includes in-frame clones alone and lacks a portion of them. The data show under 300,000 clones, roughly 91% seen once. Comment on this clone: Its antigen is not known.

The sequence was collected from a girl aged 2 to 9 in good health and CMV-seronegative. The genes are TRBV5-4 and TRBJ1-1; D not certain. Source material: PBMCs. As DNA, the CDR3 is TGTGCCAGCAGTTACAGGAACACTGAAGCTTTCTTT. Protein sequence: CASSYRNTEAFF.